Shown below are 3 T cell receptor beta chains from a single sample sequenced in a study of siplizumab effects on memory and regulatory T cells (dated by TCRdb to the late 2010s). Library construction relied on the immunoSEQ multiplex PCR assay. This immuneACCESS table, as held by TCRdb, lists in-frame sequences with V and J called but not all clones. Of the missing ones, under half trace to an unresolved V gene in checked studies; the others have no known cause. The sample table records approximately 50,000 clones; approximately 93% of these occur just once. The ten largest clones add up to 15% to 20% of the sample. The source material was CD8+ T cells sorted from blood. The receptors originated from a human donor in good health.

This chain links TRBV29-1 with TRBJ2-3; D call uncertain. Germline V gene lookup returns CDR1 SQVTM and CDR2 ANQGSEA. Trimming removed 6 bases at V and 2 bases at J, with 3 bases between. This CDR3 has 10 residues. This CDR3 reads CSVVTDTQYF. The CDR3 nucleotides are TGCAGCGTAGTCACAGATACGCAGTATTTT.

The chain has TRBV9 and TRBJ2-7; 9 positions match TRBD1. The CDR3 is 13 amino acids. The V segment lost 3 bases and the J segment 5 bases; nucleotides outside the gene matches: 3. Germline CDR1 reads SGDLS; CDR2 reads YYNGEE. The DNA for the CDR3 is TGTGCCAGCAGCGCGGGACAGGGAGACGAGCAGTACTTC. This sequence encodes CASSAGQGDEQYF.

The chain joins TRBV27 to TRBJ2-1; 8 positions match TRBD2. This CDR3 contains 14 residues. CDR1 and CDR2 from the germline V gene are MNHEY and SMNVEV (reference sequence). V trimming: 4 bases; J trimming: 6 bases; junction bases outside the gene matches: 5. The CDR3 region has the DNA TGTGCCAGCAGTTACTGGACTAGCCCCAATGAGCAGTTCTTC. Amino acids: CASSYWTSPNEQFF.